Listed below are T cell receptor beta chains from one sample, sequenced in a study of technical replicates of blood from several donors. Method: immunoSEQ multiplex PCR; TCRdb's copy keeps in-frame clones and lacks some. The repertoire includes roughly 80,000 clones, around 94% of them detected once, and 0.38% sits in the top ten. Sequences were obtained from T cells isolated from PBMCs. Source of these receptors: a human donor in good health. The CDR3 runs from the conserved cysteine through the conserved F or W. D genes are given only for firm matches. The listing skips clone size in some rows; elsewhere it reads once, few, many or a size class.

>TRBV6-1|TRBD2|NA|TRBJ2-1
TGTGCCAGCAGCGGAGCGGGAGCCGGCAATGAGCAGTTCTTC
CASSGAGAGNEQFF
>TRBV2|NA|NA|TRBJ1-1
TGTGCCAGCAGTGCCCCTAATGAAGCTTTCTTT
CASSAPNEAFF
>TRBV29-1|NA|once|TRBJ1-3
TGCAGCGTTGAGCCGGGCTCTGGAAACACCATATATTTT
CSVEPGSGNTIYF
>TRBV10-2|NA|NA|TRBJ2-3
TGCGCCAGCAGTGAGTGGACTTTCAGCACAGATACGCAGTATTTT
CASSEWTFSTDTQYF
>TRBV11-3|TRBD2|NA|TRBJ2-1
TGTGCCAGCAGCTTAGCCGGGACTAGTAACAATGAGCAGTTCTTC
CASSLAGTSNNEQFF
>TRBV13|NA|NA|TRBJ2-1
TGTGCCAGCAGCTTAGGTCACAGAAGTAATGAGCAGTTCTTC
CASSLGHRSNEQFF
>TRBV13|TRBD1|NA|TRBJ1-1
TGTGCCAGCAGCTCATCGGACAGGGGACCCACTGAAGCTTTCTTT
CASSSSDRGPTEAFF
>TRBV6-6|TRBD2|once|TRBJ2-2
TGTGCCAGCAGTAAGGGACTAGCCATGACCACCGGGGAGCTGTTTTTT
CASSKGLAMTTGELFF
>TRBV19|TRBD1|NA|TRBJ1-1
TGTGCCAGTAGTATGGGACAGACGAACACTGAAGCTTTCTTT
CASSMGQTNTEAFF
>TRBV6-5|NA|once|TRBJ2-2
TGTGCCAGCAGTTACTCGACAGGCGGGGAGCTGTTTTTT
CASSYSTGGELFF
>TRBV28|NA|once|TRBJ1-1
TGTGCCAGCAGGGAGGGAGACCTTACGAACACTGAAGCTTTCTTT
CASREGDLTNTEAFF
>TRBV7-9|NA|NA|TRBJ2-5
TGTGCCAGCAGCTTAATGACAGCCCAAGAGACCCAGTACTTC
CASSLMTAQETQYF